This entry lists 3 T cell receptor beta chains sequenced from one sample in a study of beta chain features in type 1 diabetes. General study findings and limits: Shortening of TCRB CDR3s, moderate but significant, appeared in all four CD4+ subsets of Type 1 diabetes patients.

Their specific antigens are unknown. The authors reverse transcribed all of the isolated RNA, so sequencing captured expressed TCRB transcripts. Using immunoSEQ multiplex PCR, the repertoire was profiled, and TCRdb retains in-frame clones only, with some absent. Of roughly 300,000 clones listed, over 7% are singletons. Sequencing used central memory CD4+ T cells from blood. The receptors were gathered from a man aged 25 to 45 with type 1 diabetes.

The chain couples TRBV4-1 to TRBJ1-3, with D unresolved. V lost 0 bases and J lost 7, with 13 bases in between. The CDR3 runs 15 residues. The germline CDR1 and CDR2 sequences are MGHRA and YSYEKL. CDR3 in amino acids: CASSQDQLWSNTIYF. The CDR3 DNA reads TGCGCCAGCAGCCAAGATCAACTGTGGTCGAACACCATATATTTT.

This clone was counted a few times. The V gene is TRBV7-2, the J gene TRBJ1-2; 8 bases match TRBD1. The CDR3 totals 17 residues. V gave up 5 bases and J gave up 6 bases; unmatched junction bases: 17. Germline-derived CDR1 and CDR2 are SGHTA and FQGNSA. The CDR3, as DNA: TGTGCCAGCAGCGCCCCCGCCCCTCGGACAGGGCTAGATGGCTACACCTTC. It codes for CASSAPAPRTGLDGYTF. Full variable domain (remainder filled in from reference TRBV7-2 and TRBJ1-2): GAGVSQSPSNKVTEKGKDVELRCDPISGHTALYWYRQSLGQGLEFLIYFQGNSAPDKSGLPSDRFSAERTGGSVSTLTIQRTQQEDSAVYLCASSAPAPRTGLDGYTFGSGTRLTVV.

This clone was found a few times. J is TRBJ1-1 and V is TRBV2; 7 bases line up with TRBD1. Per germline, CDR1 SNHLY and CDR2 FYNNEI. The CDR3 runs 14 residues. V gave up 4 bases and J gave up 5 bases; unmatched junction bases: 7. CDR3 sequence (DNA): TGTGCCAGCAGTGGACGACAGGGTCGGACTGAAGCTTTCTTT. This codes for CASSGRQGRTEAFF.